This entry features one T cell receptor (beta chain) sequence. Its antigen remains unidentified. Repertoires were generated with immunoSEQ multiplex PCR, while TCRdb's copy carries only in-frame clones and drops some. Of roughly 100,000 clones detected, around 88% appear once; the ten largest clones hold about a sixth. The junction had 7 bases not matched to a gene; V was cut back by 6 bases and J by 2 bases. Germline CDR1 MNHNY, CDR2 SVGAGI (reference sequence). The CDR3 totals 15 residues. This entry belongs to a study of identifying expanded T cells in peripheral blood. Study results and caveats: Over approximately two and four weeks, about 15 and 19 clones changed, versus more than 1 between replicates. Across healthy donors, higher total template counts meant significantly greater approximately two-week count variance.

Collection occurred without any documented infections or immune events in donors. The sequenced sample consisted of blood. The chain joins TRBV6-6 to TRBJ1-5, with 7 positions matching TRBD1. This clonotype was sampled from a person between 18 and 75 years old in good health. This chain's CDR3 is CASRKQGNGNQPQHF. In DNA form, the CDR3 reads TGTGCCAGCAGAAAACAGGGGAATGGCAATCAGCCCCAGCATTTT.